Following are 16 T cell receptor beta chains from one sample sequenced in a study of blood T cell repertoires in COVID-19. Produced via immunoSEQ multiplex PCR; TCRdb's table is partial and in-frame only. The repertoire holds some 330,000 clones, with over 70% as singletons. Input material: PBMCs or T cells enriched from blood (not recorded which). Receptor source: a man aged 30 to 45 who had recovered from COVID-19.

V usage is TRBV28 and J usage is TRBJ1-1; D possibly corresponds to TRBD1 (5 bases). CDR1 is MDHEN and CDR2 is SYDVKM in the germline V gene. The CDR3 is made up of 15 amino acids. Trimming cost V 2 bases and J 5 bases, with 15 bases left between them. In DNA form, the CDR3 reads TGTGCCAGCAGTTTAACCGGGTTTAGGGGTACTGAAGCTTTCTTT. Residues: CASSLTGFRGTEAFF.

The J gene is TRBJ1-1, the V gene TRBV7-9, with TRBD1 matching 7 bases. CDR1 and CDR2 (germline): SEHNR, FQNEAQ (reference sequence). CDR3 length: 15 amino acids. V was clipped by 3 bases and J by 5 bases; unmatched bases: 9. The CDR3 sequence is CASSLVTGSRTEAFF. The CDR3 nucleotides read TGTGCCAGCAGCTTGGTGACAGGGTCCAGGACTGAAGCTTTCTTT.

The gene calls are TRBV4-1 and TRBJ1-4, with unresolved D. V lost 1 base and J lost 6, with 9 bases in between. CDR1 is MGHRA, CDR2 YSYEKL, per germline. The length of the CDR3 is 14 residues. This chain's CDR3 is CASSQAEIDEKLFF. Written as DNA, the CDR3 is TGCGCCAGCAGCCAAGCGGAGATTGATGAAAAACTGTTTTTT.

The chain employs TRBV7-9 and TRBJ2-1, with no clear D. CDR3 length equals 15 residues. V lost 3 bases to trimming and J lost 0 bases, with 9 bases between them. Germline V CDR1 and CDR2: SEHNR, FQNEAQ (reference sequence). The CDR3 loop is CASSFQISSYNEQFF. In nucleotides, the CDR3 is TGTGCCAGCAGCTTCCAGATCAGCTCCTACAATGAGCAGTTCTTC.

The chain uses TRBV5-5 and TRBJ2-7; TRBD1 is a possible D gene (6 bases). Germline V gene data show CDR1 as SGHKS and CDR2 as YYEKEE (reference sequence). The CDR3 is 12 amino acids. Trimming cost V 4 bases and J 4 bases, with 9 bases left between them. The CDR3 region has the DNA TGTGCCAGCAGCCCGACAGGTTACGAGCAGTACTTC. Translated: CASSPTGYEQYF.

The chain links TRBV7-2 to TRBJ1-5, with D perhaps TRBD1 (6 bases). V lost 5 bases and J 3 bases, leaving 20 bases between the germline ends. Germline V lookup: CDR1 SGHTA, CDR2 FQGNSA. This CDR3 region has 17 residues. The CDR3 region has the DNA TGTGCCAGCAGCCCCCCCGGGGGGGGCTTTAACAATCAGCCCCAGCATTTT. It specifies CASSPPGGGFNNQPQHF.

The chain carries TRBV10-1 and TRBJ1-3; 7 nucleotides agree with TRBD1. The CDR3 is made up of 18 amino acids. CDR1 and CDR2 from the germline V gene are WNHNN and SYGVQD (reference sequence). Trimming cost V 4 bases and J 0 bases; bases outside gene matches: 12. The CDR3 DNA sequence: TGCGCCAGCAGTGGATCGGGACAGACCAACTCCTCTGGAAACACCATATATTTT. Amino acids: CASSGSGQTNSSGNTIYF.

This clone was detected once. J is TRBJ2-7 and V is TRBV19; D might be TRBD1 (5 bases). This CDR3 comprises 16 residues. The V end lost 6 bases, the J end lost 4 bases, and 22 bases lay between the germline ends. Looked up from germline, CDR1 is LNHDA and CDR2 is SQIVND (reference sequence). CDR3 sequence: CASSRVLGQGNYEQYF. In DNA, the CDR3 is TGTGCCAGTAGCCGGGTACTCGGGCAGGGAAATTACGAGCAGTACTTC. The variable domain in full, with the rest retrieved from reference TRBV19 and TRBJ2-7, is DGGITQSPKYLFRKEGQNVTLSCEQNLNHDAMYWYRQDPGQGLRLIYYSQIVNDFQKGDIAEGYSVSREKKESFPLTVTSAQKNPTAFYLCASSRVLGQGNYEQYFGPGTRLTVT.

V is TRBV10-1 and J is TRBJ2-3; TRBD2 matches at 8 bases. V was clipped by 6 bases and J by 6 bases; unmatched bases: 8. Germline V gene lookup returns CDR1 WNHNN and CDR2 SYGVQD (reference sequence). The CDR3 covers 14 residues. CDR3 residues: CASSYGREADTQYF. The CDR3 DNA reads as TGCGCCAGCAGCTACGGGCGGGAGGCGGATACGCAGTATTTT.

V usage is TRBV24-1 and J usage is TRBJ2-3; D gene unclear. Between the trimmed V and J ends, which lost 4 bases and 0 bases, there was a span of 13 bases. The CDR3 contains 16 residues. Germline V gene data show CDR1 as KGHDR and CDR2 as SFDVKD. The CDR3 loop is CATSDPGGTSTDTQYF. CDR3 nucleotide sequence: TGTGCCACCAGTGACCCAGGTGGAACTAGCACAGATACGCAGTATTTT.

This clone was seen only once. This chain links TRBV5-1 with TRBJ1-6; D is possibly TRBD1 (5 bases). The length of the CDR3 is 17 residues. Germline values: CDR1 SGHRS, CDR2 YFSETQ. Trimming pared 2 bases from V and 0 bases from J, leaving 12 bases between. Here the CDR3 DNA reads TGCGCCAGCAGCTTCGGGACTCGGAGCTCCTATAATTCACCCCTCCACTTT. Protein sequence: CASSFGTRSSYNSPLHF.

J is TRBJ1-6 and V is TRBV7-2, with TRBD1 matching over 8 bases. In germline, CDR1 is SGHTA, CDR2 FQGNSA. This CDR3 contains 16 residues. V shed 0 bases and J 7 bases; nucleotides not matched to a gene: 5. The CDR3 sequence is CASSLALTGANSPLHF. DNA for the CDR3: TGTGCCAGCAGCTTAGCTTTGACAGGGGCGAATTCACCCCTCCACTTT.

This chain connects TRBV4-1 to TRBJ1-2; D gene uncertain. Germline-derived CDR1 and CDR2 are MGHRA and YSYEKL. Trimming left V 0 bases short and J 5 bases short, with 13 bases between. This CDR3 spans 15 amino acids. As DNA, the CDR3 is TGCGCCAGCAGCCAAGAATTGGTGAGTTGGTATGGCTACACCTTC. Its protein product is CASSQELVSWYGYTF.

The chain carries TRBV28 and TRBJ2-7, with 8 bases fitting TRBD1. In germline, CDR1 is MDHEN, CDR2 SYDVKM. The CDR3 is 16 residues long. Trimming cost V 2 bases and J 4 bases; bases outside gene matches: 10. In DNA form, the CDR3 reads TGTGCCAGCAGTTTACCCCGTCAGGGGGCGCGGTACGAGCAGTACTTC. Amino acids: CASSLPRQGARYEQYF.

The chain combines TRBV11-3 with TRBJ2-3, with 8 nucleotides matching TRBD2. Per the germline V gene, CDR1 is SGHNT and CDR2 is YENEEA. The CDR3 sequence is 16 residues long. The trim removed 5 bases at V and 4 bases at J, leaving 11 bases unmatched. Written as DNA, the CDR3 is TGTGCCAGCAGCACATCGGGGGGGGCGCACCCAGATACGCAGTATTTT. This gives the protein CASSTSGGAHPDTQYF.

This clone was recorded only once. J is TRBJ2-3 and V is TRBV9; tentatively, D is TRBD1 (5 bases). CDR3 length: 15 residues. Germline V gives CDR1 SGDLS, CDR2 YYNGEE. The ends were cut back, 0 bases at V and 0 bases at J, with 8 bases in the middle. The CDR3 nucleotides are TGTGCCAGCAGCGTAGACGGACATAGCACAGATACGCAGTATTTT. Protein: CASSVDGHSTDTQYF.